These 11 T cell receptor beta chains were all obtained from the same sample, sequenced in a study of blood T cell repertoires in COVID-19. TCRdb's copy holds only in-frame clones and misses some; the assay was immunoSEQ multiplex PCR. Found here are 260,000 or so clones, around 85% of them singletons; the top ten hold 2% to 3%. The sequencing sample was made of PBMCs or T cells enriched from blood (not recorded which). These receptors came from a woman between 50 and 59 years old who had recovered from COVID-19.

The V and J genes are TRBV18 and TRBJ1-3; D not resolved. Looked up from germline, CDR1 is KGHSH and CDR2 is LQKENI. The CDR3 contains 14 residues. Trimming shortened V by 2 bases and J by 4 bases, and 9 bases separated the two germline ends. CDR3 in amino acids: CASSPVAQGNTIYF. The CDR3 bases are TGTGCCAGCTCACCAGTCGCACAGGGAAACACCATATATTTT.

In nucleotides, the CDR3 is TGTGCCAGCAGTTTAGACAGACAAGGCATGAACACTGAAGCTTTCTTT. This translates into CASSLDRQGMNTEAFF. V gene TRBV27 combines with J gene TRBJ1-1; maybe TRBD1 (5 bases). CDR3 length equals 16 residues. V was pared by 2 bases and J by 0 bases, with 13 bases between. Germline V CDR1 and CDR2: MNHEY, SMNVEV (reference sequence).

This clone was seen a few times. The rearrangement links TRBV28 to TRBJ1-2; D gene uncertain. CDR3 size: 12 residues. Germline V gene lookup returns CDR1 MDHEN and CDR2 SYDVKM. The V end was cut by 3 bases, the J end by 3 bases, with 5 bases between. CDR3 coding DNA: TGTGCCAGCAGTTTGTATGACTATGGCTACACCTTC. Translated, it gives CASSLYDYGYTF.

The rearrangement links TRBV5-4 to TRBJ1-6; no firm D call. Trimming took 5 bases from V and 7 from J, leaving 13 bases between them. CDR1 and CDR2 from the germline V gene are SGHNT and YYREEE (reference sequence). There are 14 residues in the CDR3. The CDR3 DNA sequence: TGTGCCAGCAGGTCGGCGGCAACGAATTCACCCCTCCACTTT. Protein product: CASRSAATNSPLHF. The full variable domain, with the rest looked up from reference TRBV5-4 and TRBJ1-6, is ETGVTQSPTHLIKTRGQQVTLRCSSQSGHNTVSWYQQALGQGPQFIFQYYREEENGRGNFPPRFSGLQFPNYSSELNVNALELDDSALYLCASRSAATNSPLHFGNGTRLTVT.

V gene TRBV3-1 (or the pseudogene TRBV3-2) combines with J gene TRBJ1-6; 11 nucleotides match TRBD1. Germline V CDR1 and CDR2: LGHDT, YNNKEL (reference sequence). J lost 6 bases, V lost 4 bases, and 14 bases had no gene match. This CDR3 contains 19 residues. This CDR3 reads CASSPILRDRGGFNSPLHF. DNA for the CDR3: TGTGCCAGCAGCCCAATACTACGGGACAGGGGGGGGTTTAATTCACCCCTCCACTTT.

The sample holds a few counts of this clone. The chain is built from TRBV15 and TRBJ1-1, with 8 bases lining up with TRBD1. V lost 3 bases and J lost 3; bases outside the gene matches: 9. This CDR3 region has 16 residues. Germline V CDR1 and CDR2: LNHNV, YYDKDF (reference sequence). CDR3 sequence (DNA): TGTGCCACCAGCAGTATTTGGACAGGGTCGGACACTGAAGCTTTCTTT. This sequence encodes CATSSIWTGSDTEAFF.

The chain links TRBV27 to TRBJ2-1; D perhaps matches TRBD2 (7 bases). This CDR3 has 13 residues. V lost 3 bases, J lost 9 bases, and 12 bases lay in between. Germline assignment: CDR1 MNHEY and CDR2 SMNVEV (reference sequence). This CDR3 reads CASSFSRGLEQFF. The DNA of the CDR3 is TGTGCCAGCAGTTTCTCGCGGGGGCTTGAGCAGTTCTTC.

This sequence joins TRBV5-1 and TRBJ2-1, with 13 bases that match TRBD2. The CDR3 covers 20 residues. V gave up 4 bases and J gave up 2 bases; unmatched junction bases: 15. Germline CDR1 reads SGHRS; CDR2 reads YFSETQ. CDR3 loop: CASSPRVPGLAGPTYNEQFF. The CDR3 DNA is TGCGCCAGCAGCCCGAGAGTCCCGGGACTAGCGGGGCCGACCTACAATGAGCAGTTCTTC.

This clone was seen only a few times. The J gene is TRBJ2-2, the V gene TRBV10-2, with 8 bases that match TRBD2. J was trimmed by 5 bases and V by 7 bases; bases with no gene match: 12. Germline CDR1 is WSHSY and CDR2 is SAAADI. The CDR3 runs to 16 residues. CDR3 nucleotides: TGCGCCAGCACCGGCCCGGCGGGGGGCTTTACCGGGGAGCTGTTTTTT. Translation: CASTGPAGGFTGELFF.

This chain connects TRBV3-1 (or the pseudogene TRBV3-2) to TRBJ2-5, with 8 bases matching TRBD2. The CDR3 is made up of 15 amino acids. From germline, CDR1 is LGHDT and CDR2 YNNKEL (reference sequence). V was clipped by 7 bases and J by 5 bases; unmatched bases: 12. Here the CDR3 DNA reads TGTGCCAGCACCAAAGCGGCGGGGGGTTTCGAGACCCAGTACTTC. The encoded protein is CASTKAAGGFETQYF.

The chain links TRBV21-1 to TRBJ1-5; the table names TRBD1, a call not compared with the DNA. TRBV21-1 is a pseudogene segment. The CDR3 contains 18 residues. This CDR3 reads CASSISDRGRVGNQPQHF. As DNA, the CDR3 is TGTGCCAGCAGCATTTCGGACAGGGGGCGAGTTGGCAATCAGCCCCAGCATTTT.